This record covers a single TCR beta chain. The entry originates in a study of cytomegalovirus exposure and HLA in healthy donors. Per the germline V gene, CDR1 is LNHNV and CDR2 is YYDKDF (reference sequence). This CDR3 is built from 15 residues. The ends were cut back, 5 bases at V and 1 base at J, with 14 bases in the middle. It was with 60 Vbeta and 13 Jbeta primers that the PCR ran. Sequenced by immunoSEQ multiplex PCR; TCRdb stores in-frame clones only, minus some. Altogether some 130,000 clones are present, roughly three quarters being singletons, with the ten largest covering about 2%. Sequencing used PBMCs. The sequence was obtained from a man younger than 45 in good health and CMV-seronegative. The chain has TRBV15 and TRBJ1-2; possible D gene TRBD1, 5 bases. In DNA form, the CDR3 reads TGTGCCACCAGCTGGAAACCCGGGGGTAACTATGGCTACACCTTC. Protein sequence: CATSWKPGGNYGYTF.